Here is one T cell receptor (beta chain) with its context. The table came from immunoSEQ multiplex PCR; TCRdb's copy has only in-frame clones and leaves some out. The sample carries tens of thousands of clones, less than 85% recorded once. The entry originates in a study of blood T cell repertoires in COVID-19. Study-wide background: Specimens from acute and convalescent COVID-19 originated in the United States, Italy and Spain.

CDR3 length: 13 amino acids. Germline V lookup: CDR1 MNHEY, CDR2 SVGAGI. V gave up 2 bases and J gave up 8 bases; unmatched junction bases: 5. The chain has TRBV6-5 and TRBJ1-1, with 7 nucleotides matching TRBD1. Sequences were obtained from peripheral blood. This receptor was identified in a woman aged 70-85 years with acute or convalescent COVID-19. The DNA of the CDR3 is TGTGCCAGCAGTTACACGAGGGACAGAGAAGCTTTCTTT. It yields the protein CASSYTRDREAFF.